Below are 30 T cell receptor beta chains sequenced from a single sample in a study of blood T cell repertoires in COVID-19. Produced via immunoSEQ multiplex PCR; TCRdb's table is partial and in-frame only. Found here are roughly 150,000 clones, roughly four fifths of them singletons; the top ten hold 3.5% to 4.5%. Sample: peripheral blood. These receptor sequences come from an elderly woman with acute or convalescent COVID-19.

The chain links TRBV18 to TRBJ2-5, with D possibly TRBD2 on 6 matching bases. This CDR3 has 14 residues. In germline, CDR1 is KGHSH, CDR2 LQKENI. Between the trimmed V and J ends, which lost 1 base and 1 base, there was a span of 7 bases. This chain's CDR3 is CASSPLEGQETQYF. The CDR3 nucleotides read TGTGCCAGCTCACCACTGGAGGGCCAAGAGACCCAGTACTTC.

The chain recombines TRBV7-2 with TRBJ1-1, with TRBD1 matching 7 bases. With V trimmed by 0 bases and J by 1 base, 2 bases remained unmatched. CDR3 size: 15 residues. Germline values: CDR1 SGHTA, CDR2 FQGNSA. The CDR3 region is CASSLAGQANTEAFF. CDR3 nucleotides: TGTGCCAGCAGCTTAGCCGGACAGGCGAACACTGAAGCTTTCTTT.

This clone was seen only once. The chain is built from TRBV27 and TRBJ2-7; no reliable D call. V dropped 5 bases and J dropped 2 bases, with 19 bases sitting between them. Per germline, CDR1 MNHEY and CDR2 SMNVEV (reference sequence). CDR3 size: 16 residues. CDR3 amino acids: CASSRTDTLVAYEQYF. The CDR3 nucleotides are TGTGCCAGCAGTAGAACCGACACCTTAGTTGCCTACGAGCAGTACTTC.

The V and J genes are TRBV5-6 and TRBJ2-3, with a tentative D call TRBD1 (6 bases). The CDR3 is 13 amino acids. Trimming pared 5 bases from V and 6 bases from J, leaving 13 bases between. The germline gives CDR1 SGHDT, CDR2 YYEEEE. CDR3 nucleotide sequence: TGTGCCAGCAGGCTACAGGGAATTGATACGCAGTATTTT. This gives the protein CASRLQGIDTQYF.

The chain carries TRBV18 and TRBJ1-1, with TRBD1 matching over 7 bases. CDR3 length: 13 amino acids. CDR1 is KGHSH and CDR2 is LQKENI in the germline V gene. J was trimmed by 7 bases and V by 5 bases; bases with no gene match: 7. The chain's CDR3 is CASSATGLNEAFF. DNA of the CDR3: TGTGCCAGCTCAGCGACAGGGCTCAATGAAGCTTTCTTT. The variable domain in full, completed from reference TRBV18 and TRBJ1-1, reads NAGVMQNPRHLVRRRGQEARLRCSPMKGHSHVYWYRQLPEEGLKFMVYLQKENIIDESGMPKERFSAEFPKEGPSILRIQQVVRGDSAAYFCASSATGLNEAFFGQGTRLTVV.

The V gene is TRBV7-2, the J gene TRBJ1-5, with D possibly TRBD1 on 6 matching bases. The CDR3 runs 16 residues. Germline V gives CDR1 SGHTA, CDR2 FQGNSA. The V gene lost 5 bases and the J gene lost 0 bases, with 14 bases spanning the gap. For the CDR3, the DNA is TGTGCCAGCAGCCTTACAGGGACCCATAGCAATCAGCCCCAGCATTTT. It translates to CASSLTGTHSNQPQHF.

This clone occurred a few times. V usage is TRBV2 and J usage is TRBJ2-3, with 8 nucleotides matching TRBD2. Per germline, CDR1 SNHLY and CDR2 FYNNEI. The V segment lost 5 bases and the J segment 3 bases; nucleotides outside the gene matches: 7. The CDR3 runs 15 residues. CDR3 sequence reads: CASSLQGLGTDTQYF. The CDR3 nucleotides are TGTGCCAGCAGTTTACAGGGACTAGGGACAGATACGCAGTATTTT. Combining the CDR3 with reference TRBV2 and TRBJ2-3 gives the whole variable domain EPEVTQTPSHQVTQMGQEVILRCVPISNHLYFYWYRQILGQKVEFLVSFYNNEISEKSEIFDDQFSVERPDGSNFTLKIRSTKLEDSAMYFCASSLQGLGTDTQYFGPGTRLTVL.

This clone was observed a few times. CDR3 coding DNA: TGTGCCAGCTTCGACAGGGGGCATAGCTATGGCTACACCTTC. It specifies CASFDRGHSYGYTF. The chain recombines TRBV6-5 with TRBJ1-2, with TRBD1 identical over 10 bases. V trimming: 8 bases; J trimming: 4 bases; junction bases outside the gene matches: 7. CDR3 length: 14 amino acids. Germline-derived CDR1 and CDR2 are MNHEY and SVGAGI.

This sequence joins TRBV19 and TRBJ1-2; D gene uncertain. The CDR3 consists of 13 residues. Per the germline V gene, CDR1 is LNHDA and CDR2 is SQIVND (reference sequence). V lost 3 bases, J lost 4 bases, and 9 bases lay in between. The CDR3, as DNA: TGTGCCAGTAGTATCTCCCGGGGCTATGGCTACACCTTC. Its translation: CASSISRGYGYTF.

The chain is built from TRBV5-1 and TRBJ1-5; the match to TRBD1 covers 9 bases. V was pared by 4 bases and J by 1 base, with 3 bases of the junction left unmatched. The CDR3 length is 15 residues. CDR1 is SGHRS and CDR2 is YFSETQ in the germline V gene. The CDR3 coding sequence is TGCGCCAGCAGCGTGGGACAGGGAAGCAATCAGCCCCAGCATTTT. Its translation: CASSVGQGSNQPQHF.

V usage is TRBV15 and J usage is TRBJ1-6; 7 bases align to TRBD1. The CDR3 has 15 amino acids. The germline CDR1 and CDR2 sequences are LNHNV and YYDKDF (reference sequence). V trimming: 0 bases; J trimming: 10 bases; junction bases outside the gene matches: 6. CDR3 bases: TGTGCCACCAGCAGAGAGACAGGGACCCAGTCACCCCTCCACTTT. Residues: CATSRETGTQSPLHF. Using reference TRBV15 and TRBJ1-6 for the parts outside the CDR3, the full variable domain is DAMVIQNPRYQVTQFGKPVTLSCSQTLNHNVMYWYQQKSSQAPKLLFHYYDKDFNNEADTPDNFQSRRPNTSFCFLDIRSPGLGDTAMYLCATSRETGTQSPLHFGNGTRLTVT.

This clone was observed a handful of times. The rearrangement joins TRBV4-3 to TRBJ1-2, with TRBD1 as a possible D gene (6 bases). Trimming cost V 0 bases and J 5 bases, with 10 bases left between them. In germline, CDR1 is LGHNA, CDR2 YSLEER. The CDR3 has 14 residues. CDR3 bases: TGCGCCAGCAGCCAAGACAGGGGCCCTTATGGCTACACCTTC. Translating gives CASSQDRGPYGYTF.

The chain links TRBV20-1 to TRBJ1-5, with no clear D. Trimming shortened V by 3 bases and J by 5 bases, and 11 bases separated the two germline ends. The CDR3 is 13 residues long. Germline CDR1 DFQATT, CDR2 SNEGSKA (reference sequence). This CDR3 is CSASGYRDQPQHF. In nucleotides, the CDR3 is TGCAGTGCTAGTGGATACAGAGATCAGCCCCAGCATTTT.

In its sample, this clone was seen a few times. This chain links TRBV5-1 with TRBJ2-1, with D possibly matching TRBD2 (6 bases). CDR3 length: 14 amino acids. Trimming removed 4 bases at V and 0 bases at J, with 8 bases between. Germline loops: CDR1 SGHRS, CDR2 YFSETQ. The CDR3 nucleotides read TGCGCCAGCAGCGACGGGAGCTCCTACAATGAGCAGTTCTTC. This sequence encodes CASSDGSSYNEQFF.

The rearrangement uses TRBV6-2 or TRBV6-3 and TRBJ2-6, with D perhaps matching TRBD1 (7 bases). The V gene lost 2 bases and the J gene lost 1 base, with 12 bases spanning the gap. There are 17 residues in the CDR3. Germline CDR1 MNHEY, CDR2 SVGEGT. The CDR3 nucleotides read TGTGCCAGCAGTTACGAGTCAGGGGGGTCTGGGGCCAACGTCCTGACTTTC. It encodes CASSYESGGSGANVLTF.

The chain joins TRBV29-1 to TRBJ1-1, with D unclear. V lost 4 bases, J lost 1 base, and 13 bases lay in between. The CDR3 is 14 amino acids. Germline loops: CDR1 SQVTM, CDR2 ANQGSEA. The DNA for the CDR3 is TGCAGCGTTGTTGTAGCCCGGCGGAACACTGAAGCTTTCTTT. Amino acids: CSVVVARRNTEAFF.

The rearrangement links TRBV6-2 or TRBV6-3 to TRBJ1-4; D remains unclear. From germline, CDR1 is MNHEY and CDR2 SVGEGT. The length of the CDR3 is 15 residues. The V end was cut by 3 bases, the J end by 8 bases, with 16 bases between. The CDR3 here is CASSYPGSAAEKLFF. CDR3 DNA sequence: TGTGCCAGCAGTTATCCGGGGTCCGCTGCGGAAAAACTGTTTTTT.

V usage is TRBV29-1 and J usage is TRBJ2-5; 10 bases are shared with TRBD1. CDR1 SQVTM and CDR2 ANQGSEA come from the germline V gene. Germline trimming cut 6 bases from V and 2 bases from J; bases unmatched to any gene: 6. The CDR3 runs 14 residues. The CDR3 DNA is TGCAGCGTCGCGGGACAGGGGTGGCAAGAGACCCAGTACTTC. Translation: CSVAGQGWQETQYF.

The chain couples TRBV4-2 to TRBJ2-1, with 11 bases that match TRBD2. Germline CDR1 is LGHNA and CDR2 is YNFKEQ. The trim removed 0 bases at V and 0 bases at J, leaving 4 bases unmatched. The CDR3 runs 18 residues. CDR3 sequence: CASSQEGTSGGSYNEQFF. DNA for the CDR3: TGTGCCAGCAGCCAAGAAGGCACTAGCGGGGGCTCCTACAATGAGCAGTTCTTC.

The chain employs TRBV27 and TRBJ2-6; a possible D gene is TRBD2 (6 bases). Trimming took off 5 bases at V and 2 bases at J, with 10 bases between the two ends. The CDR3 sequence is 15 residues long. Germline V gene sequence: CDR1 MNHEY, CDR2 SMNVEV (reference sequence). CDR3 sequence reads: CASSVGGTGANVLTF. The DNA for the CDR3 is TGTGCCAGCAGTGTCGGGGGTACTGGGGCCAACGTCCTGACTTTC.

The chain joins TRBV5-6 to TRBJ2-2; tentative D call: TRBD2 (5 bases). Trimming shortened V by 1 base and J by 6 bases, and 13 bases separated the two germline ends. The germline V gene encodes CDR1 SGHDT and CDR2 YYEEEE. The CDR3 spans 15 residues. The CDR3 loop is CASSLNPGSSGELFF. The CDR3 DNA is TGTGCCAGCAGCTTGAACCCGGGGAGCTCCGGGGAGCTGTTTTTT.

DNA of the CDR3: TGTGCCAGCAGCCGAGGACTAGCGGGGTCAGATACGCAGTATTTT. Translated: CASSRGLAGSDTQYF. The chain uses TRBV7-8 and TRBJ2-3; 12 positions agree with TRBD2. J lost 4 bases, V lost 5 bases, and 4 bases had no gene match. This CDR3 has 15 residues. Germline V lookup: CDR1 SGHVS, CDR2 FQNEAQ.

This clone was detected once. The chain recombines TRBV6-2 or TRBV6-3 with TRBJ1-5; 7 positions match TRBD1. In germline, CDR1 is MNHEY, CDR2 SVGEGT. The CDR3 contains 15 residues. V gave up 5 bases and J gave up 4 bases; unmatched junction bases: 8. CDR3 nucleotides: TGTGCCAGCAGTCGACCGACAGGGCCTAATCAGCCCCAGCATTTT. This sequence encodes CASSRPTGPNQPQHF.

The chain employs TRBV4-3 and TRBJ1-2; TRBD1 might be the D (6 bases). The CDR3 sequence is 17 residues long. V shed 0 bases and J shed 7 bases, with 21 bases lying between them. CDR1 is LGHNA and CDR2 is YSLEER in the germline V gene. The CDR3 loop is CASSQDSHGTPSGGYTF. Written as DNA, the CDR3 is TGCGCCAGCAGCCAAGATTCCCACGGGACACCGAGCGGTGGCTACACCTTC.

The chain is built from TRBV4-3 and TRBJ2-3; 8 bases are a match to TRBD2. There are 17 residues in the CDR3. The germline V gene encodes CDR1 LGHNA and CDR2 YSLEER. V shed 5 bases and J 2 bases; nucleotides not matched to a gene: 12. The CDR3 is CASSDSLRGVLTDTQYF. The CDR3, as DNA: TGCGCCAGCAGCGATTCGTTGCGGGGGGTTCTCACAGATACGCAGTATTTT.

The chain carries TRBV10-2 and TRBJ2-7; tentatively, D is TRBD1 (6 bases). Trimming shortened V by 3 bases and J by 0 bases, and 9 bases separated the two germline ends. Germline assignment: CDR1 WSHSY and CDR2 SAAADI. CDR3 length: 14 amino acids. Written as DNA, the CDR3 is TGCGCCAGCAGTGAACAAGGGGGCTCCTACGAGCAGTACTTC. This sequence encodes CASSEQGGSYEQYF.

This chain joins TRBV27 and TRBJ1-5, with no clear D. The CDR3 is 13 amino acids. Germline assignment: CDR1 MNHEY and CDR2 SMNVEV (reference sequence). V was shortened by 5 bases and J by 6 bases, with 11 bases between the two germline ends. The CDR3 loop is CASSNGIFQPQHF. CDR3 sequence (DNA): TGTGCCAGCAGTAACGGGATTTTTCAGCCCCAGCATTTT.

CDR3 DNA sequence: TGCGCCAGCAGCCAAGAGGGGACTAGCGGGAGGCTGGGAGACATTCAGTACTTC. Its protein product is CASSQEGTSGRLGDIQYF. The V call is TRBV4-1, the J call TRBJ2-4; 15 nucleotides line up with TRBD2. Unmatched junction bases numbered 8, after V lost 0 bases and J lost 8 bases. The CDR3 loop spans 18 amino acids. The germline gives CDR1 MGHRA, CDR2 YSYEKL.

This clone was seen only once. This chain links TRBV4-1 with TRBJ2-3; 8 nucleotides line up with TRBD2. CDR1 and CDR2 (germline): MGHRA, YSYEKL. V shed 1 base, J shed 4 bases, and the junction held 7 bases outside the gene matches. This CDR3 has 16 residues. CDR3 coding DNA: TGCGCCAGCAGCCAAGGCGCGGGAGGTGGGGCAGATACGCAGTATTTT. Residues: CASSQGAGGGADTQYF.

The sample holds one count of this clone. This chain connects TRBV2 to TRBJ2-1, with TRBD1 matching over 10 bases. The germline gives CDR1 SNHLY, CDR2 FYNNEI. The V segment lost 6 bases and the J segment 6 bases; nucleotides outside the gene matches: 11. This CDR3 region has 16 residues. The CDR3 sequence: CASSPRGGQGFNEQFF. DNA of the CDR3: TGTGCCAGCAGCCCGAGGGGGGGACAGGGGTTCAATGAGCAGTTCTTC.